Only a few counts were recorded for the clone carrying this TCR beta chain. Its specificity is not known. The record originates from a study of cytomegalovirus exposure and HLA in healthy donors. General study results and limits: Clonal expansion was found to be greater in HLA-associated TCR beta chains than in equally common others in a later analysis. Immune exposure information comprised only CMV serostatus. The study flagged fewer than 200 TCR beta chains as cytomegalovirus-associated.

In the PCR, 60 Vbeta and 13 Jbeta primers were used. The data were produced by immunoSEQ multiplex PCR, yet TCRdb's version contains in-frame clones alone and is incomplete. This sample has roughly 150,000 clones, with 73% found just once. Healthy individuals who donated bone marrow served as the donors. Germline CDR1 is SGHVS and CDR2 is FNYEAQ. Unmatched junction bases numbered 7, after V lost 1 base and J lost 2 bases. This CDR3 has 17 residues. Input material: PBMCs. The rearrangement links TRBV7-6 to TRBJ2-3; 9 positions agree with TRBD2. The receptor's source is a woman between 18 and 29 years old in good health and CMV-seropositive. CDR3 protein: CASSLDSSGAYTDTQYF. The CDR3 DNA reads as TGTGCCAGCAGCTTAGATTCTAGCGGGGCCTACACAGATACGCAGTATTTT.